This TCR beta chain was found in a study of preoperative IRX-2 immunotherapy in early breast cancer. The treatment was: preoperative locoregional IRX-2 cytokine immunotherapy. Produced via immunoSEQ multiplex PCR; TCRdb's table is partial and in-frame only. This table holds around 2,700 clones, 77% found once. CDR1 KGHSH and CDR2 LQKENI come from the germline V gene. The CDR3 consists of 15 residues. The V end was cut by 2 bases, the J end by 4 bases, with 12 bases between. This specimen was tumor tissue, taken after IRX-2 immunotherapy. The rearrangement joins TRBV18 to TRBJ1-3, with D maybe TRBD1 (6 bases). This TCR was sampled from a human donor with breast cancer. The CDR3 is CASSPDTGLGNTIYF. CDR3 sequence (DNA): TGTGCCAGCTCACCAGATACAGGGCTCGGAAACACCATATATTTT.